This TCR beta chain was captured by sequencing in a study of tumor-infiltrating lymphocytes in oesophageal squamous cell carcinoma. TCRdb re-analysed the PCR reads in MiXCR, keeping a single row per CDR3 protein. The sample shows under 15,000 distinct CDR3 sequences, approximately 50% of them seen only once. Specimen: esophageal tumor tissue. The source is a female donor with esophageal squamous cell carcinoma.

CDR3 residues: CASSEGGRGPYYEQYF. The CDR3, as DNA: TGTGCCAGCAGTGAAGGAGGGCGGGGACCCTACTACGAGCAGTACTTC. This rearrangement joins TRBV6-1 to TRBJ2-7; the D gene is possibly TRBD2 (6 bases). V lost 1 base and J 3 bases, leaving 16 bases between the germline ends. Germline V gene data show CDR1 as MNHNS and CDR2 as SASEGT. The CDR3 contains 16 residues.